This T cell receptor (beta chain) derives from a study of CD8 T cells in Susac syndrome. As regards this clonotype: Its target is not known.

It was with random hexamers that about 0.45 to 1 ug RNA was reverse transcribed. An immunoSEQ multiplex PCR generated amplified TCR beta CDR3 products spanning 54 Vbeta and 13 Jbeta. TCRdb re-derived calls from the immunoSEQ multiplex PCR reads in MiXCR, one entry per CDR3 protein. The sample contains about 300,000 distinct CDR3 sequences, around 89% of which appear only once. Relapsing-remitting disease, either stable or active, was present in the multiple sclerosis controls, who were treatment-naive patients. Purification of the CD8+ and CD4+ T cells relied on negative isolation, and TEMRA cells underwent FACS enrichment. CDR3 size: 14 residues. Between the trimmed V and J ends, which lost 5 bases and 3 bases, there was a span of 13 bases. Germline V lookup: CDR1 SGHTA, CDR2 FQGTGA. General observations from the study: That the number of individuals in its TCR sequencing and HLA analysis was relatively small was acknowledged by the study.

The chain employs TRBV7-3 and TRBJ1-1, with a weak D call TRBD1 (5 bases). The receptor was derived from a human donor with multiple sclerosis. Sequenced sample: CD8+ T cells from PBMCs. DNA for the CDR3: TGTGCCAGCAGCCCTTCGGGGGACCACACTGAAGCTTTCTTT. Its protein is CASSPSGDHTEAFF.